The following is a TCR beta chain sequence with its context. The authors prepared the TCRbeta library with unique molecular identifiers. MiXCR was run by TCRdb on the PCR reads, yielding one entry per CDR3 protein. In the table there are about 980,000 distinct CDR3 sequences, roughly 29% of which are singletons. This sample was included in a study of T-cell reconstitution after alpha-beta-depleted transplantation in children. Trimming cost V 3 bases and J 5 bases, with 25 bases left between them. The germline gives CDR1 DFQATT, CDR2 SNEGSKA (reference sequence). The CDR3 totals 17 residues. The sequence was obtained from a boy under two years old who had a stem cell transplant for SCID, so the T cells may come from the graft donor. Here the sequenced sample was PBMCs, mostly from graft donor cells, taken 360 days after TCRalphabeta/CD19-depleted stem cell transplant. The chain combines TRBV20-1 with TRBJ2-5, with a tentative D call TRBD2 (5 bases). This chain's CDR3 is CSASEGSGGLLRETQYF. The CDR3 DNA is TGCAGTGCTAGTGAGGGCTCGGGCGGACTCTTGAGGGAGACCCAGTACTTC.